This T cell receptor beta chain was profiled in a study of siplizumab effects on memory and regulatory T cells. Findings and limits, study-wide: Siplizumab significantly brought down the alloreactive sequences that trace back to unstimulated CD4+ memory cells. A small minority of alloreactive clones were mapped to unstimulated subsets.

Concerning this clone: Its antigen is unknown.

Some 9.7 x 10^4 TCR templates were assayed per sample. Produced via immunoSEQ multiplex PCR; TCRdb's table is partial and in-frame only. The table shows around 95,000 clones, with about 94% occurring only once. Germline lookup yields CDR1 LNHDA and CDR2 SQIVND (reference sequence). The CDR3 totals 14 residues. V lost 9 bases and J lost 6; bases outside the gene matches: 6. This sequence was found in a human donor in good health. The chain carries TRBV19 and TRBJ2-1, with TRBD2 matching over 12 bases. Material: non-Treg CD4+ T cells sorted from blood. Here the CDR3 reads CASQLAGGLNEQFF. The CDR3 DNA reads as TGTGCCAGCCAACTAGCGGGAGGTCTCAATGAGCAGTTCTTC. Full variable domain (missing parts from reference TRBV19 and TRBJ2-1): DGGITQSPKYLFRKEGQNVTLSCEQNLNHDAMYWYRQDPGQGLRLIYYSQIVNDFQKGDIAEGYSVSREKKESFPLTVTSAQKNPTAFYLCASQLAGGLNEQFFGPGTRLTVL.